Sequencing of this T cell receptor beta chain was carried out in a study of OX40 agonist ivuxolimab in advanced cancers. At the level of the whole study: The costimulatory receptor OX40 (CD134) was targeted by ivuxolimab, a fully human IgG2 agonistic monoclonal antibody. Of the approximately 50 dose-escalation patients, hepatocellular carcinoma was present in approximately 20, melanoma in some 15, renal cell carcinoma in 9 and head and neck cancer in 9. The monotherapy dose-escalation portion (N = 52 patients) of the phase I ivuxolimab trial is reported in the paper. Intravenous ivuxolimab was administered to patients every 2 weeks at six dose levels: 0.01, 0.1, 0.3, 1.5, 3 and 10 mg/kg. Peripheral TCRbeta sequencing aimed to test whether ivuxolimab altered TCR sequence diversity and caused clonal T-cell expansion. Prior anti-PD-1, anti-PD-L1 or anti-CTLA-4 therapy was permitted, and approximately 42% of dose-escalation patients had received checkpoint inhibitors. A male proportion of almost 85% and a mean age of approximately 62 years, ranging from roughly 23 to 85, were recorded for the dose-escalation cohort. Partial responses were achieved by three dose-escalation patients, of whom one had hepatocellular carcinoma and two had cutaneous melanoma. The full study reports these points: Low levels of normalized T-cell clonal expansion were also seen in some patients who did not respond. After ivuxolimab, more expanded clones were found on average in CD8+ T cells than in CD4+ T cells. The antigen specificity of the clonally expanded peripheral T cells was not determined. At doses of 0.1 to 3.0 mg/kg, clonal expansion of both CD4+ and CD8+ blood T cells was observed from baseline to week 6. Partial responders in the 0.1-3.0 mg/kg groups had among the lowest normalized peripheral clonal expansion, especially among CD8+ T cells.

The CDR3 contains 12 residues, cysteine and phenylalanine counted. The retained sequence is limited to the CDR3, 36 bases, with the frame set at the first base. The germline ends are 9 bases apart after V is trimmed by 4 bases and J by 6 bases. The germline V gene sets CDR1 to SGHVS and CDR2 to FQNEAQ. Genomic DNA was isolated from the sorted cells so that the TCRbeta CDR3 region could be sequenced. The immunoSEQ Assay was used to sequence the TCRbeta CDR3 regions. The immuneACCESS repertoire file appears here via TCRdb, limited to in-frame rearrangements. These files lack a portion of the clones; in checked studies, under half of the deficit traces to unresolved V genes, and the cause of the others is not known. This sample gives some 28,000 clones in total; more than 75% of them show up just once. Approximately 28% of the sample is in the top ten clones. This clone was detected only a few times. The antigen it recognizes is unknown. One base away there is no much larger clone; base qualities are not given.

The trial excluded patients who had a history of autoimmune disease or who were on systemic immunosuppression. Peripheral blood for TCR sequencing was drawn from every dose cohort at baseline, at cycle 4 day 1 and at cycle 7 day 1. Samples came from an open-label, multicenter, first-in-human phase I dose-escalation trial of ivuxolimab. The trial enrolled adults with locally advanced or metastatic head and neck squamous cell, hepatocellular, melanoma or renal cell carcinoma. Before TCR sequencing, CD4+ T cells and CD8+ T cells were sorted from peripheral blood as separate populations. The clonotype originates from an adult with an advanced solid tumor such as melanoma, head and neck, liver or kidney cancer. The sequence joins TRBV7-8 to TRBJ1-1; TRBD1 might be the D gene, on 6 matching bases. Sequenced here: CD4+ or CD8+ T cells sorted from blood, sampled in a trial of the OX40 agonist ivuxolimab. The DNA is TGTGCCAGCAGCTCTCAGGGGCCTGAAGCTTTCTTT. It encodes CASSSQGPEAFF.